This section outlines one T cell receptor beta chain sequence together with its context. Its target is unknown. The data stem from a study of cytomegalovirus exposure and HLA in healthy donors. Study-level background: For the roughly 400 genotyped donors, approximately 83% fell within the Caucasian-associated ancestry cluster. Study-wide results and limits: In a later analysis, most CMV-associated TCR beta chains appeared HLA-restricted.

Primers: 60 Vbeta forward and 13 Jbeta reverse. Sequencing was performed with immunoSEQ multiplex PCR; in TCRdb, only in-frame clones are kept and a portion is missing. Counted here are about 60,000 clones, around four fifths occurring once; the ten biggest clones make up 1.5% to 2%. In germline, CDR1 is MNHNS, CDR2 SASEGT. Trimming removed 6 bases at V and 5 bases at J, with 11 bases between. The CDR3 extends over 13 amino acids. The chain is built from TRBV6-1 and TRBJ2-1; D gene uncertain. The sequencing input was PBMCs. The receptor was derived from a young man in good health and CMV-seronegative. Written as DNA, the CDR3 is TGTGCCAGCAGCCTAGTCCCACACAATGAGCAGTTCTTC. As protein: CASSLVPHNEQFF.